Listed below are T cell receptor beta chains from one sample, sequenced in a study of CD8 T cells in Susac syndrome. Each CDR3 protein gets one entry after TCRdb re-called the immunoSEQ multiplex PCR reads with MiXCR. The data show about 210,000 distinct CDR3 sequences, 95% seen once. The specimen sequenced was CD4+ T cells from PBMCs. These receptors all come from a human donor with multiple sclerosis. The CDR3 runs from the conserved cysteine through the conserved F or W. Fields, in order: D gene, V gene, clone size, J gene, CDR3 protein, CDR3 DNA. The D gene is left open where the match is weak. For some rows the clone size is stated as once, few or many, or as a class when expanded; others skip it.

d_call: -; v_call: TRBV20-1; clone_size: -; j_call: TRBJ2-7; cdr3_aa: CSASTGIGPLYEQYF; cdr3_nt: TGCAGTGCTTCTACCGGGATAGGACCTTTGTACGAGCAGTACTTC
d_call: -; v_call: TRBV15; clone_size: -; j_call: TRBJ1-1; cdr3_aa: CATSGRGSYTEAFF; cdr3_nt: TGTGCCACCAGCGGCAGAGGGTCGTACACTGAAGCTTTCTTT
d_call: TRBD2; v_call: TRBV29-1; clone_size: -; j_call: TRBJ2-7; cdr3_aa: CSVELAGPLEQYF; cdr3_nt: TGCAGCGTTGAGTTAGCGGGGCCTCTCGAGCAGTACTTC
d_call: -; v_call: TRBV19; clone_size: -; j_call: TRBJ2-4; cdr3_aa: CASSISEESVKNIQYF; cdr3_nt: TGTGCCAGTAGTATTTCTGAAGAGTCGGTCAAAAACATTCAGTACTTC
d_call: -; v_call: TRBV7-2; clone_size: once; j_call: TRBJ2-6; cdr3_aa: CASSSYSGANVLTF; cdr3_nt: TGTGCCAGCAGCTCCTATTCTGGGGCCAACGTCCTGACTTTC
d_call: TRBD2; v_call: TRBV30; clone_size: -; j_call: TRBJ2-7; cdr3_aa: CAWTSGGSYEQYF; cdr3_nt: TGTGCCTGGACTAGCGGGGGCTCCTACGAGCAGTACTTC
d_call: TRBD1; v_call: TRBV27; clone_size: -; j_call: TRBJ2-7; cdr3_aa: CASSPTGGGYEQYF; cdr3_nt: TGTGCCAGCAGTCCCACAGGGGGCGGCTACGAGCAGTACTTC
d_call: TRBD2; v_call: TRBV7-8; clone_size: -; j_call: TRBJ2-3; cdr3_aa: CASSLARASGRADTQYF; cdr3_nt: TGTGCCAGCAGCTTAGCGAGGGCTAGCGGGAGGGCGGATACGCAGTATTTT
d_call: TRBD1; v_call: TRBV15; clone_size: -; j_call: TRBJ2-2; cdr3_aa: CATAGTANTGELFF; cdr3_nt: TGTGCCACCGCCGGGACAGCGAACACCGGGGAGCTGTTTTTT
d_call: TRBD2; v_call: TRBV20-1; clone_size: -; j_call: TRBJ2-1; cdr3_aa: CSARENSGIYNEQFF; cdr3_nt: TGCAGTGCTAGAGAGAATAGCGGGATATACAATGAGCAGTTCTTC
d_call: -; v_call: TRBV12-3/TRBV12-4; clone_size: -; j_call: TRBJ1-2; cdr3_aa: CASSSYDFLPGAAHYGYTF; cdr3_nt: TGTGCCAGCAGTTCATACGACTTCCTCCCGGGGGCAGCGCACTATGGCTACACCTTC
d_call: TRBD1; v_call: TRBV12-3/TRBV12-4; clone_size: -; j_call: TRBJ2-3; cdr3_aa: CASNPRTGGTDTQYF; cdr3_nt: TGTGCCAGCAACCCTCGGACAGGGGGCACAGATACGCAGTATTTT
d_call: -; v_call: TRBV7-3; clone_size: -; j_call: TRBJ1-1; cdr3_aa: CASSPQGGTAFF; cdr3_nt: TGTGCCAGCAGCCCCCAGGGTGGAACGGCTTTCTTT
d_call: -; v_call: TRBV29-1; clone_size: -; j_call: TRBJ1-3; cdr3_aa: CSVKGPFTGNTIYF; cdr3_nt: TGCAGCGTTAAGGGGCCCTTTACTGGAAACACCATATATTTT